This T cell receptor (beta chain) is drawn from a study of T-cell memory formation after mild COVID-19. The authors produced TCR alpha and TCR beta cDNA libraries with sample barcodes and UMIs by 5'RACE using constant-segment primers. TCRdb ran MiXCR on the 5' RACE reads and lists one entry per CDR3 protein. The sample has roughly 580,000 distinct CDR3 sequences; roughly 17% are singletons. Trimming shortened V by 1 base and J by 1 base, and 10 bases separated the two germline ends. Germline V gives CDR1 DFQATT, CDR2 SNEGSKA (reference sequence). The CDR3 totals 14 residues. Whole-study results and caveats: Shrinking CD4+ clones were chiefly CM and EM; CD8+ ones were chiefly EMRA.

In its sample, this clonotype was seen a few times. Its matching antigen is unknown. This clonotype originated in an adult woman who had mild COVID-19 (a few samples of this study predate the infection). Cell type and time point are not known. This rearrangement joins TRBV20-1 to TRBJ1-1; D not certain. Sequencing was done on a sample of PBMCs or a T cell subset sorted from them (not recorded which). In nucleotides, the CDR3 is TGCAGTGCTAGAGCGGGGAGGTGGAACACTGAAGCTTTCTTT. As protein: CSARAGRWNTEAFF.